The present T cell receptor (beta chain) was sequenced within a study of T cell changes during pregnancy in multiple sclerosis. Clones were read by immunoSEQ multiplex PCR, and TCRdb kept only the in-frame ones, dropping some. The table lists around 47,000 clones, approximately 96% of them singletons. This CDR3 is 20 amino acids long. With 0 bases clipped from V and 5 bases from J, the junction kept 14 bases outside the gene matches. Germline V gives CDR1 SGDLS, CDR2 YYNGEE. Here the sequenced sample was peripheral blood, taken in the second trimester of pregnancy. This receptor was taken from a female donor with multiple sclerosis, enrolled in a pregnancy study. The chain links TRBV9 to TRBJ1-6, with 10 bases aligning to TRBD1. The CDR3 loop is CASSVGLEPGTGADNSPLHF. Here the CDR3 DNA reads TGTGCCAGCAGCGTAGGCCTCGAACCGGGGACAGGGGCGGATAATTCACCCCTCCACTTT.